Given below is one TCR beta chain in context. Its specificity is not known. At the time of sampling, donors were nominally healthy, though unrecorded immune exposures were likely. Amplification used 60 Vbeta primers and 13 Jbeta primers. Some clones are missing from TCRdb's copy, which holds only in-frame ones; the method was immunoSEQ multiplex PCR. Seen here are 35,000 to 50,000 clones, approximately 52% observed once, and the top ten hold around 10%. This entry is derived from a study of cytomegalovirus exposure and HLA in healthy donors. Whole-study results and caveats: Segments of the TCR beta V type were, in most cases, productive about 90% or about 30% of the time in an earlier analysis.

The ends lost 1 base at V and 5 bases at J; junction bases unmatched: 8. The CDR3 sequence is 16 residues long. Germline V gene lookup returns CDR1 LNHNV and CDR2 YYDKDF (reference sequence). V and J are TRBV15 and TRBJ1-2; TRBD1 agrees at 9 bases. The receptor's source is a human donor in good health. Specimen: PBMCs. Written as DNA, the CDR3 is TGTGCCACCAGCAGAGCCCGGACAGGGGCCGGTTATGGCTACACCTTC. It codes for CATSRARTGAGYGYTF.